These 8 T cell receptor beta chains came from one sample sequenced in a study of blood T cell repertoires in COVID-19. TCRdb keeps only in-frame clones here, not all; method: immunoSEQ multiplex PCR. The data contain over 350,000 clones, around nine tenths of them seen just once; the ten biggest clones take up approximately 10%. The specimen was PBMCs or T cells enriched from blood (not recorded which). The receptors here all came from a woman in her 50s who had recovered from COVID-19.

V is TRBV6-5 and J is TRBJ1-4; D possibly corresponds to TRBD1 (6 bases). The ends were cut back, 6 bases at V and 7 bases at J, with 15 bases in the middle. The CDR3 totals 14 residues. From germline, CDR1 is MNHEY and CDR2 SVGAGI. The CDR3 nucleotides are TGTGCCAGCAGACCACAGGGATCTGGTGAAAAACTGTTTTTT. It encodes CASRPQGSGEKLFF.

The rearrangement joins TRBV2 to TRBJ1-2; D perhaps matches TRBD1 (5 bases). CDR3 size: 15 residues. Germline V lookup: CDR1 SNHLY, CDR2 FYNNEI. The germline V and J ends were trimmed by 7 bases and 8 bases, with 23 bases remaining between them. The CDR3 DNA follows: TGTGCCAGCAATGAGGGGCCGAGGCAGGGTGGCGGCTACACCTTC. Translated: CASNEGPRQGGGYTF.

The genes are TRBV27 and TRBJ2-7; TRBD1 matches at 9 bases. The CDR3 has 12 residues. Looked up from germline, CDR1 is MNHEY and CDR2 is SMNVEV (reference sequence). CDR3 sequence (DNA): TGTACCTCCGGGACAGGGTCCTACGAGCAGTACTTC. Protein sequence: CTSGTGSYEQYF.

The CDR3 loop reads CASSQEGQRGQPQHF. CDR3 DNA sequence: TGCGCCAGCAGCCAAGAAGGGCAGAGGGGGCAGCCCCAGCATTTT. V is TRBV4-1 and J is TRBJ1-5, with D possibly being TRBD1 (6 bases). CDR1 and CDR2 (germline): MGHRA, YSYEKL. V was clipped by 0 bases and J by 7 bases, with 13 bases between them. This CDR3 region has 15 residues.

The chain combines TRBV28 with TRBJ1-2, with D unresolved. V was trimmed by 2 bases and J by 0 bases, leaving 4 bases between them. Germline V gene sequence: CDR1 MDHEN, CDR2 SYDVKM. The CDR3 extends over 13 amino acids. CDR3 sequence reads: CASSLPTNYGYTF. Here the CDR3 DNA reads TGTGCCAGCAGTTTACCAACTAACTATGGCTACACCTTC.

This chain uses TRBV2 with TRBJ1-1; 10 bases line up with TRBD1. With V trimmed by 8 bases and J by 4 bases, 7 bases remained unmatched. Germline assignment: CDR1 SNHLY and CDR2 FYNNEI. The CDR3 has 14 amino acids. The CDR3: CASGWDRGSTEAFF. CDR3 coding DNA: TGTGCCAGCGGATGGGACAGGGGTTCCACTGAAGCTTTCTTT.

This clone was detected only a few times. The chain employs TRBV7-3 and TRBJ1-2, with TRBD1 identical over 8 bases. V shed 5 bases, J shed 7 bases, and the junction held 9 bases outside the gene matches. Germline V gene sequence: CDR1 SGHTA, CDR2 FQGTGA. There are 14 residues in the CDR3. CDR3 loop: CASSLGQGEGGYTF. For the CDR3, the DNA is TGTGCCAGCAGCCTCGGACAGGGTGAGGGTGGCTACACCTTC. Full variable domain (missing parts from reference TRBV7-3 and TRBJ1-2): GAGVSQTPSNKVTEKGKYVELRCDPISGHTALYWYRQSLGQGPEFLIYFQGTGAADDSGLPNDRFFAVRPEGSVSTLKIQRTERGDSAVYLCASSLGQGEGGYTFGSGTRLTVV.

V usage is TRBV28 and J usage is TRBJ2-3; D is perhaps TRBD2 (6 bases). Between the trimmed V and J ends, which lost 6 bases and 1 base, there was a span of 17 bases. Per germline, CDR1 MDHEN and CDR2 SYDVKM. CDR3 length equals 16 residues. CDR3 sequence: CASRPNNGGGTDTQYF. DNA for the CDR3: TGTGCCAGCAGACCAAATAATGGCGGGGGCACAGATACGCAGTATTTT.